This TCR beta chain emerged from a study of memory CD4+ T cells and cytomegalovirus serostatus. Overall study: Donors were healthy Belgian adults, 9 or 10 CMV seropositive and 24 seronegative.

Profiling relied on immunoSEQ multiplex PCR, and the TCRdb table lists in-frame clones only, not all of them. The table shows some 41,000 clones, with roughly three quarters occurring only once. The sort gate was single viable CD3+CD4+CD8-CD45RO+ cells for memory CD4+ T cells. Total CD4+ T cells were enriched by CD4 positive selection. Sequences were obtained from memory CD4+ T cells from blood. This sequence originates from an adult in good health and CMV-seronegative.

The CDR3 loop is CASSSGHGNTIYF. Written as DNA, the CDR3 is TGTGCCAGCAGTTCAGGGCACGGAAACACCATATATTTT. The chain carries TRBV11-2 and TRBJ1-3; tentatively, D is TRBD1 (5 bases). V was clipped by 6 bases and J by 4 bases, with 10 bases between them. The CDR3 has 13 amino acids. Germline loops: CDR1 SGHAT, CDR2 FQNNGV.